This TCR beta chain came from a study of blood T cells in healthy people across ages. Study context: For every two T cells, template switching captured about one barcoded beta molecule.

Those donating, healthy Caucasian individuals from Russia, were aged 6 to 90. Next came a second PCR, run for about 7 to 12 cycles, which used a sample-barcoded 5' primer along with a J-beta primer mix. TCRdb passed the 5' RACE reads through MiXCR, listing each CDR3 protein once. The table shows hundreds of thousands of distinct CDR3 sequences, with around 50% occurring only once. Study-level results: Estimates of total diversity, which came from one million sequenced T cells, were considered to be underestimates. Comparison with aged donors showed that long-lived donors had more naive CD4+ cells and higher diversity.

Comments on this clonotype: Its specificity is unknown.

The CDR3 has 13 residues. The V end was cut by 6 bases, the J end by 3 bases, with 12 bases between. Germline CDR1 reads SNHLY; CDR2 reads FYNNEI. The material sequenced was blood. The genes are TRBV2 and TRBJ2-7; the D gene is possibly TRBD1 (5 bases). The origin of this receptor is a man aged 35-49 years in good health. The CDR3: CASSPETVYEQYF. The CDR3 DNA reads TGTGCCAGCAGCCCAGAGACAGTCTACGAGCAGTACTTC.